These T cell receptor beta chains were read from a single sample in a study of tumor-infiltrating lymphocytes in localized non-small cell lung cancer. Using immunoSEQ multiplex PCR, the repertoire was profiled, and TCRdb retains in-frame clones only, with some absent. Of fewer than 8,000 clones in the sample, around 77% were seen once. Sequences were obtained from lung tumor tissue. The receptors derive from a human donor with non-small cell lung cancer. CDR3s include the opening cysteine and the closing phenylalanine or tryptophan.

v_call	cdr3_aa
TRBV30	CAWRNRGKFTEAFF
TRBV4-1	CASSPGLGYEQYF
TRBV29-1	CSVGGTGGFF
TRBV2	CASIDPRRQGNEKLFF
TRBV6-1	CASNPLAGYGYTF
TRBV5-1	CASSLEGGRAGDTQYF
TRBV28	CASTLGTEDYEQYF
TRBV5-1	CASSLDEGSTGELFF
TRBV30	CAWSEGQTEKLFF
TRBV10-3	CAISERDRGPNQPQHF
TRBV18	CASSPLPGEASYNEQFF
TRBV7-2	CASSQWASGTGGELFF
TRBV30	CAWELANYGYTF
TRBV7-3	CASSLILHGNTEAFF
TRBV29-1	CSVASGEVTEAFF
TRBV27	CASSLFAGTSGRDTQYF
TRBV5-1	CASSLDPSGANTGELFF
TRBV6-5	CASSYRVPDVNSPLHF
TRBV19	CASSTMDEQFF
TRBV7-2	CASSLGHFTDTQYF
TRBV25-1	CASSPTSRLFGNTIYF
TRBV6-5	CASSYSQGDEKLFF
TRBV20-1	CSAEGQETQYF